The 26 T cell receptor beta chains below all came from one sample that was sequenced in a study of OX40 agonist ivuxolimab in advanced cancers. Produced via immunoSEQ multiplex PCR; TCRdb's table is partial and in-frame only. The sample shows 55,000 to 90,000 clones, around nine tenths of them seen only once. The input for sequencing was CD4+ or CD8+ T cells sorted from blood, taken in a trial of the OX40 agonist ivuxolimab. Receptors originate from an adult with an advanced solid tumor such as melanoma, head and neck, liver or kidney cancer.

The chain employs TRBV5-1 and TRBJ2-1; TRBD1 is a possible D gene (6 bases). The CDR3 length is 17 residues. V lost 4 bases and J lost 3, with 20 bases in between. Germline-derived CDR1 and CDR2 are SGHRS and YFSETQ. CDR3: CASSRAGTNTIYNEQFF. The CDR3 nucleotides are TGCGCCAGCAGCCGGGCCGGGACAAATACTATCTACAATGAGCAGTTCTTC.

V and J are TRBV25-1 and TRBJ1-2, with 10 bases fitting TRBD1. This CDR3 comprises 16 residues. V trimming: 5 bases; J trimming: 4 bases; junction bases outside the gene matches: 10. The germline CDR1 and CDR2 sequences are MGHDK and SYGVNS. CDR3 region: CASSPQWGQGRYGYTF. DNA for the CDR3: TGTGCCAGCAGTCCACAGTGGGGACAGGGGCGCTATGGCTACACCTTC.

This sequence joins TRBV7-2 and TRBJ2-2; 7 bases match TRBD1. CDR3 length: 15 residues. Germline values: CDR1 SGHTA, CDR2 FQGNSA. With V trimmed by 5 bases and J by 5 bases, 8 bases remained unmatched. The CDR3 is CASSRGQSGTGELFF. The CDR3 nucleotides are TGTGCCAGCAGCCGGGGACAGTCAGGGACCGGGGAGCTGTTTTTT.

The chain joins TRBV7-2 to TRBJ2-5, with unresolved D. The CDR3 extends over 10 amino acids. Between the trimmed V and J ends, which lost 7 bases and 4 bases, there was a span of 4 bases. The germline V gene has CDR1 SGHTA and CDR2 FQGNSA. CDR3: CASMLETQYF. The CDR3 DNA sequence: TGTGCCAGCATGTTAGAGACCCAGTACTTC.

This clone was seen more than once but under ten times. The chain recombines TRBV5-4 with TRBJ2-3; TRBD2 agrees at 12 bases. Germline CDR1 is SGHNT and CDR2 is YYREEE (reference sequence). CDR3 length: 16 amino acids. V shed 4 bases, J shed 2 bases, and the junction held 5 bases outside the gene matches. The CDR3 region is CASSGWTSGNTDTQYF. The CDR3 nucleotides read TGTGCCAGCAGCGGTTGGACTAGCGGGAACACAGATACGCAGTATTTT.

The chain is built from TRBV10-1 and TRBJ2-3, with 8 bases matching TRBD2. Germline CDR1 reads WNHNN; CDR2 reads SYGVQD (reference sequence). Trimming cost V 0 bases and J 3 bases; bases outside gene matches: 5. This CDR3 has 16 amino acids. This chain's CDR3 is CASSESTGGGTDTQYF. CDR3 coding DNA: TGCGCCAGCAGTGAGTCCACGGGAGGGGGGACAGATACGCAGTATTTT.

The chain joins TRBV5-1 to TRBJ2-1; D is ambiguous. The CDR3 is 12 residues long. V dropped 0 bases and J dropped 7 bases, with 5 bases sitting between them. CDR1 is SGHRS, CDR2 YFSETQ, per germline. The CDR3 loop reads CASSLDSNEQFF. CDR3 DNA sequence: TGCGCCAGCAGCTTGGATTCAAATGAGCAGTTCTTC. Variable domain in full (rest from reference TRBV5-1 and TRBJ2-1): KAGVTQTPRYLIKTRGQQVTLSCSPISGHRSVSWYQQTPGQGLQFLFEYFSETQRNKGNFPGRFSGRQFSNSRSEMNVSTLELGDSALYLCASSLDSNEQFFGPGTRLTVL.

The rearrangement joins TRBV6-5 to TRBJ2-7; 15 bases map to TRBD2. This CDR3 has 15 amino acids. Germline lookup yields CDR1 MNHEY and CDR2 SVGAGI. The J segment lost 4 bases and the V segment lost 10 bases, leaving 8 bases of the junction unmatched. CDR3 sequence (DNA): TGTGCCACCAAGCGGACTAGCGGGAGGGTGTACGAGCAGTACTTC. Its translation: CATKRTSGRVYEQYF.

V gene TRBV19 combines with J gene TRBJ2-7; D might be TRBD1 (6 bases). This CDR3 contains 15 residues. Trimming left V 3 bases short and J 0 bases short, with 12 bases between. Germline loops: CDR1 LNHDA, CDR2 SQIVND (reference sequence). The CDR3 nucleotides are TGTGCCAGTAGTATGGGTCAGGGGACCTCCTACGAGCAGTACTTC. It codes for CASSMGQGTSYEQYF.

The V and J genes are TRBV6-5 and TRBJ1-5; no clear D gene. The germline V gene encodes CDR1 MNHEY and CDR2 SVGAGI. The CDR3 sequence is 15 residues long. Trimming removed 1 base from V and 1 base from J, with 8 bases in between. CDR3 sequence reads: CASSYLGRSNQPQHF. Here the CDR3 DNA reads TGTGCCAGCAGTTACTTAGGAAGGAGCAATCAGCCCCAGCATTTT.

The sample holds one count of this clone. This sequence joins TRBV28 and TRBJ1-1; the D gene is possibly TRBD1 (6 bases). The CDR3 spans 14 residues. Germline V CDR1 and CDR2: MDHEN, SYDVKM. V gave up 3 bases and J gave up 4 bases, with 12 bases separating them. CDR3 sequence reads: CASSLGDRPTEAFF. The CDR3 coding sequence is TGTGCCAGCAGTTTGGGAGACAGGCCCACTGAAGCTTTCTTT.

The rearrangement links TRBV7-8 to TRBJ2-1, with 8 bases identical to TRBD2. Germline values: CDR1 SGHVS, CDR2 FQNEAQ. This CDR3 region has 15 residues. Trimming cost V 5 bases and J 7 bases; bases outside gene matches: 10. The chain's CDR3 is CASSVREGAGNEQFF. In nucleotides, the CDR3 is TGTGCCAGCAGCGTCCGGGAGGGAGCGGGAAATGAGCAGTTCTTC.

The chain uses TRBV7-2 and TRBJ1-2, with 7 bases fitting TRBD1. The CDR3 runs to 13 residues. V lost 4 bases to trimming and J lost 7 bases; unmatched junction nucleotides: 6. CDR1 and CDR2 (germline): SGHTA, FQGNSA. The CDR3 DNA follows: TGTGCCAGCAGCTCTCGACAGGGTGGTGGCTACACCTTC. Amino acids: CASSSRQGGGYTF.

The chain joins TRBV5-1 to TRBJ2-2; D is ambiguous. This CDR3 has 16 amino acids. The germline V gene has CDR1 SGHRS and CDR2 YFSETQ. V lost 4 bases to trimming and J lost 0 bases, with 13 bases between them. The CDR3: CASSPMTIANTGELFF. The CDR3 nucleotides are TGCGCCAGCAGCCCGATGACGATCGCGAACACCGGGGAGCTGTTTTTT.

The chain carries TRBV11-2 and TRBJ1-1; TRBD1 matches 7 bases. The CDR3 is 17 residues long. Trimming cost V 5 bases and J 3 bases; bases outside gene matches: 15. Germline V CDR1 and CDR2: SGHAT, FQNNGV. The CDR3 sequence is CASSHLFGEGADTEAFF. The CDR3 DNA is TGTGCCAGCAGCCATTTATTCGGTGAGGGGGCAGACACTGAAGCTTTCTTT.

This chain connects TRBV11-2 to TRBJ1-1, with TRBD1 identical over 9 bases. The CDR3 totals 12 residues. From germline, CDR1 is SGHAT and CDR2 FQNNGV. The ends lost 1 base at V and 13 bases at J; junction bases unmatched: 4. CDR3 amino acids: CASSLGRQGVFF. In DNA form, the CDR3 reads TGTGCCAGCAGCTTAGGACGACAGGGGGTTTTCTTT.

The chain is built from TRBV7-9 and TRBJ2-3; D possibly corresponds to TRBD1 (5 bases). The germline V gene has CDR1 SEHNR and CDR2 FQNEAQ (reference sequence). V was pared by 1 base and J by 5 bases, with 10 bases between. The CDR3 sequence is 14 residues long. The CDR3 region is CASSLVQAQDTQYF. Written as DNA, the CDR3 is TGTGCCAGCAGCTTAGTACAGGCCCAAGATACGCAGTATTTT. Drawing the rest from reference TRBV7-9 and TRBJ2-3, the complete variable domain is DTGVSQNPRHKITKRGQNVTFRCDPISEHNRLYWYRQTLGQGPEFLTYFQNEAQLEKSRLLSDRFSAERPKGSFSTLEIQRTEQGDSAMYLCASSLVQAQDTQYFGPGTRLTVL.

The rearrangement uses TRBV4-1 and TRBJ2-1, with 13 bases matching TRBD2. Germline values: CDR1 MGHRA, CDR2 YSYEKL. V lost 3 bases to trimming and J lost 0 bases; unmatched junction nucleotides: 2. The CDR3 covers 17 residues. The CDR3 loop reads CASSQTSGRSSYNEQFF. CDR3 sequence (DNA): TGCGCCAGCAGCCAGACTAGCGGGAGGAGCTCCTACAATGAGCAGTTCTTC.

The CDR3 loop reads CASATGRYGYTF. The CDR3 DNA reads as TGTGCCAGCGCTACAGGACGCTATGGCTACACCTTC. V gene TRBV28 combines with J gene TRBJ1-2, with D tentatively TRBD1 (5 bases). V was trimmed by 8 bases and J by 4 bases, leaving 11 bases between them. Germline assignment: CDR1 MDHEN and CDR2 SYDVKM. The length of the CDR3 is 12 residues.

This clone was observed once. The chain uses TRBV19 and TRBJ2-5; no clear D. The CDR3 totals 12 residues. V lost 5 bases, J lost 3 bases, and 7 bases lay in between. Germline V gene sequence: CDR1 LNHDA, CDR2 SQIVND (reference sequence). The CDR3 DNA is TGTGCCAGTAGTGAGAGAAAAGAGACCCAGTACTTC. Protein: CASSERKETQYF. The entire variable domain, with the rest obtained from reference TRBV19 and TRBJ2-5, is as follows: DGGITQSPKYLFRKEGQNVTLSCEQNLNHDAMYWYRQDPGQGLRLIYYSQIVNDFQKGDIAEGYSVSREKKESFPLTVTSAQKNPTAFYLCASSERKETQYFGPGTRLLVL.

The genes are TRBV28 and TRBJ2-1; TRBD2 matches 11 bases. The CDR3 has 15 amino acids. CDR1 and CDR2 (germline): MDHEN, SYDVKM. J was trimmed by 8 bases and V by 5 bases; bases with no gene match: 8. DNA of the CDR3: TGTGCCAGCAGTGATACTAGCGGGAGAACCGATGAGCAGTTCTTC. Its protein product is CASSDTSGRTDEQFF.

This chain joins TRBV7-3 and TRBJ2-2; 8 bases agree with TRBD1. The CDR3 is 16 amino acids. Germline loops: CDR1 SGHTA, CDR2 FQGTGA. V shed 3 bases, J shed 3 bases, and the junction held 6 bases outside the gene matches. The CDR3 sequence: CASSFARGLDTGELFF. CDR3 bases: TGTGCCAGCAGCTTTGCCAGGGGGCTGGACACCGGGGAGCTGTTTTTT.

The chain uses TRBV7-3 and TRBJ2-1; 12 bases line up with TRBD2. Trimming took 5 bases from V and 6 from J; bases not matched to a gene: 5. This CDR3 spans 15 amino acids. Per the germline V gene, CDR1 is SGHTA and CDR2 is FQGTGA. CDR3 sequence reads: CASSGGLAGFNEQFF. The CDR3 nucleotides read TGTGCCAGCAGCGGAGGACTAGCGGGATTCAATGAGCAGTTCTTC.

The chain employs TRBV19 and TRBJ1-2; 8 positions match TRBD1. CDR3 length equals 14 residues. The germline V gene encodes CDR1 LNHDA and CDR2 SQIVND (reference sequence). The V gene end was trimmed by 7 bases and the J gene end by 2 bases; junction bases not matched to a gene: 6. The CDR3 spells CASTPDRANYGYTF. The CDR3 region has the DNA TGTGCCAGTACCCCGGACAGGGCCAACTATGGCTACACCTTC.

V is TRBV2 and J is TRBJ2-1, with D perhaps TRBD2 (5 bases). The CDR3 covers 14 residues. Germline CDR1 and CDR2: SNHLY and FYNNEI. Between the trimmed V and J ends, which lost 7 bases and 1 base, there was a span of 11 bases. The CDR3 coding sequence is TGTGCCAGCACCCCAGCGGCATCCTACAATGAGCAGTTCTTC. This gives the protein CASTPAASYNEQFF. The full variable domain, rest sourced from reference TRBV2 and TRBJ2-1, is EPEVTQTPSHQVTQMGQEVILRCVPISNHLYFYWYRQILGQKVEFLVSFYNNEISEKSEIFDDQFSVERPDGSNFTLKIRSTKLEDSAMYFCASTPAASYNEQFFGPGTRLTVL.

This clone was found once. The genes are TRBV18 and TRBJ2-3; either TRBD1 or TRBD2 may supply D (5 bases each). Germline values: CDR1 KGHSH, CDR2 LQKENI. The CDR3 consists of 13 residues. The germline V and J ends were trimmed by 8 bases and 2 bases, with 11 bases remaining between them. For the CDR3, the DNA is TGTGCCAGCCAACGGGACCACACAGATACGCAGTATTTT. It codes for CASQRDHTDTQYF.